The 27 T cell receptor beta chains in this list originate from one sample, sequenced in a study of spatial heterogeneity in lung cancer. TCRdb re-called the 5' RACE reads with MiXCR, one entry per CDR3 protein. In the table there are about 100,000 distinct CDR3 sequences, approximately 20% of which are singletons. Time point reported: blood at routine non-recurrence follow-up after resection. This specimen was PBMCs, taken at follow-up. The receptors shown here come from a male donor with early-stage non-small cell lung cancer.

This clonotype was seen at least ten times. This chain uses TRBV19 with TRBJ2-5; D possibly corresponds to TRBD1 (5 bases). This CDR3 region has 15 residues. Germline values: CDR1 LNHDA, CDR2 SQIVND (reference sequence). The V gene lost 3 bases and the J gene lost 5 bases, with 16 bases spanning the gap. This chain's CDR3 is CASSIYRKVGETQYF. The CDR3 coding sequence is TGTGCCAGTAGTATCTACAGGAAAGTGGGGGAGACCCAGTACTTC. Drawing the rest from reference TRBV19 and TRBJ2-5, the complete variable domain is DGGITQSPKYLFRKEGQNVTLSCEQNLNHDAMYWYRQDPGQGLRLIYYSQIVNDFQKGDIAEGYSVSREKKESFPLTVTSAQKNPTAFYLCASSIYRKVGETQYFGPGTRLLVL.

This clonotype was seen only a few times. The rearrangement joins TRBV4-1 to TRBJ1-6; TRBD1 agrees at 10 bases. The CDR3 loop spans 17 amino acids. The junction had 8 bases not matched to a gene; V was cut back by 0 bases and J by 9 bases. Germline loops: CDR1 MGHRA, CDR2 YSYEKL. CDR3 in DNA: TGCGCCAGCAGCCAAGAAGACAGGGGGCTGATAGCTTCACCCCTCCACTTT. This encodes CASSQEDRGLIASPLHF.

The V call is TRBV6-6, the J call TRBJ2-1; 10 bases are shared with TRBD1. The CDR3 is 17 amino acids. V trimming: 5 bases; J trimming: 5 bases; junction bases outside the gene matches: 12. The germline gives CDR1 MNHNY, CDR2 SVGAGI (reference sequence). The CDR3 DNA reads as TGTGCCAGCAGTCCCCGCCAAGGGACAGGGGCTAACAATGAGCAGTTCTTC. Translation: CASSPRQGTGANNEQFF.

In this sample, this clonotype turned up a few times. The V call is TRBV2, the J call TRBJ1-2; D is perhaps TRBD1 (6 bases). V gave up 2 bases and J gave up 6 bases, with 16 bases separating them. Germline CDR1 is SNHLY and CDR2 is FYNNEI. This CDR3 comprises 15 residues. The CDR3 loop reads CASSESGQRADGYTF. The CDR3 nucleotides read TGTGCCAGCAGTGAATCAGGACAGCGGGCCGATGGCTACACCTTC.

CDR3 nucleotides: TGTGCCAGCAGTGATTTTGGAGCGGGGGACAACACCGGGGAGCTGTTTTTT. This encodes CASSDFGAGDNTGELFF. V and J are TRBV2 and TRBJ2-2, with 8 bases matching TRBD2. Germline V gene sequence: CDR1 SNHLY, CDR2 FYNNEI. CDR3 size: 17 residues. Trimming at V came to 3 bases and at J to 2 bases, leaving 8 bases not matched to a gene.

The chain carries TRBV3-1 and TRBJ1-5; D not certain. The V end lost 4 bases, the J end lost 5 bases, and 12 bases lay between the germline ends. This CDR3 has 14 amino acids. Germline V gene lookup returns CDR1 LGHDT and CDR2 YNNKEL (reference sequence). CDR3 protein: CASSLTSTDQPQHF. Written as DNA, the CDR3 is TGTGCCAGCAGCCTTACCTCTACAGATCAGCCCCAGCATTTT. Supplemented by reference TRBV3-1 and TRBJ1-5, the full variable domain reads DTAVSQTPKYLVTQMGNDKSIKCEQNLGHDTMYWYKQDSKKFLKIMFSYNNKELIINETVPNRFSPKSPDKAHLNLHINSLELGDSAVYFCASSLTSTDQPQHFGDGTRLSIL.

This clonotype is medium-sized (0.01 to 0.1%) by share. This chain links TRBV25-1 with TRBJ2-4; D gene ambiguous. CDR1 MGHDK and CDR2 SYGVNS come from the germline V gene. The CDR3 runs to 14 residues. With 1 base removed from V and 4 bases from J, the gap between germline ends came to 8 bases. The CDR3 region is CASSESDSKNIQYF. CDR3 bases: TGTGCCAGCAGTGAATCGGATAGTAAAAACATTCAGTACTTC.

In its sample, this clonotype was seen a few times. The chain has TRBV5-6 and TRBJ1-3, with a possible D match to TRBD1 (5 bases). Germline-derived CDR1 and CDR2 are SGHDT and YYEEEE. V lost 4 bases, J lost 0 bases, and 11 bases lay in between. The CDR3 sequence is 15 residues long. CDR3 in amino acids: CASSDRDVSGNTIYF. CDR3 DNA: TGTGCCAGCAGCGACCGGGACGTCTCTGGAAACACCATATATTTT.

This clonotype appeared many times. The chain uses TRBV6-5 and TRBJ2-6; 8 bases are shared with TRBD1. The CDR3 consists of 15 residues. The J segment lost 4 bases and the V segment lost 5 bases, leaving 4 bases of the junction unmatched. Germline CDR1 MNHEY, CDR2 SVGAGI. The CDR3, as DNA: TGTGCCAGCAGTCCGGACAGGGCAGGGGCCAACGTCCTGACTTTC. Protein: CASSPDRAGANVLTF.

This chain connects TRBV9 to TRBJ2-1; D remains ambiguous. From germline, CDR1 is SGDLS and CDR2 YYNGEE. V was trimmed by 4 bases and J by 0 bases, leaving 11 bases between them. The CDR3 length is 15 residues. CDR3 sequence: CASSLTQSSYNEQFF. Written as DNA, the CDR3 is TGTGCCAGCAGCCTGACGCAGAGCTCCTACAATGAGCAGTTCTTC.

The chain combines TRBV25-1 with TRBJ2-7; TRBD2 is a possible D gene (6 bases). Germline CDR1 is MGHDK and CDR2 is SYGVNS. The CDR3 contains 13 residues. With 6 bases removed from V and 4 bases from J, the gap between germline ends came to 13 bases. CDR3 nucleotide sequence: TGTGCCAGCAGAGGAGGGCCAAATTACGAGCAGTACTTC. Residues: CASRGGPNYEQYF.

V and J are TRBV5-1 and TRBJ1-3; D gene ambiguous. The V and J ends lost 4 bases and 4 bases respectively, with 15 bases between them. The CDR3 is made up of 15 amino acids. The V gene's germline CDR1 is SGHRS and CDR2 YFSETQ. The CDR3 DNA follows: TGCGCCAGCAGCGGTGACACTCGAGCGGGAAACACCATATATTTT. Amino acids: CASSGDTRAGNTIYF. Drawing the rest from reference TRBV5-1 and TRBJ1-3, the complete variable domain is KAGVTQTPRYLIKTRGQQVTLSCSPISGHRSVSWYQQTPGQGLQFLFEYFSETQRNKGNFPGRFSGRQFSNSRSEMNVSTLELGDSALYLCASSGDTRAGNTIYFGEGSWLTVV.

This sequence joins TRBV7-2 and TRBJ2-7; D not resolved. This CDR3 has 11 amino acids. Between the trimmed V and J ends, which lost 2 bases and 6 bases, there was a span of 5 bases. Germline V gene sequence: CDR1 SGHTA, CDR2 FQGNSA. The CDR3 sequence is CASSLLSEQYF. The CDR3 DNA reads TGTGCCAGCAGCTTATTGTCCGAGCAGTACTTC.

CDR3 in amino acids: CAITTGYEQYF. CDR3 nucleotide sequence: TGTGCCATCACCACCGGATACGAGCAGTACTTC. The J gene is TRBJ2-7, the V gene TRBV10-3; D ambiguous. Germline CDR1 ENHRY, CDR2 SYGVKD. The germline V and J ends were trimmed by 7 bases and 4 bases, with 8 bases remaining between them. The CDR3 has 11 residues.

The genes are TRBV27 and TRBJ2-3, with D hard to call. CDR3 length: 12 amino acids. V was shortened by 6 bases and J by 2 bases, with 6 bases between the two germline ends. The V gene's germline CDR1 is MNHEY and CDR2 SMNVEV (reference sequence). DNA for the CDR3: TGTGCCAGCAGGAGGTTCACAGATACGCAGTATTTT. It yields the protein CASRRFTDTQYF.

This clonotype has just a few counts. V and J are TRBV4-3 and TRBJ1-2, with D perhaps matching TRBD1 (5 bases). Deletions cut 4 bases from V and 5 bases from J, with 11 bases between. The CDR3 extends over 13 amino acids. Germline values: CDR1 LGHNA, CDR2 YSLEER. The CDR3 region is CASSPTGEYGYTF. DNA for the CDR3: TGCGCCAGCAGCCCGACGGGGGAGTATGGCTACACCTTC.

This clonotype was observed a handful of times. J is TRBJ2-7 and V is TRBV4-1, with D perhaps TRBD1 or TRBD2 (5 bases each). Germline V gene lookup returns CDR1 MGHRA and CDR2 YSYEKL. CDR3 length: 18 residues. V was trimmed by 1 base and J by 5 bases, leaving 24 bases between them. The CDR3 bases are TGCGCCAGCAGCCAAGTTCTGGGGACGAAAGGAAATATGGACGAGCAGTACTTC. Encoded protein: CASSQVLGTKGNMDEQYF.

This clonotype was seen only a few times. The CDR3 sequence: CASSQGLRGGPYNEQFF. The CDR3 DNA follows: TGCGCCAGCAGCCAAGGGCTCAGGGGGGGTCCCTACAATGAGCAGTTCTTC. The chain is built from TRBV4-1 and TRBJ2-1, with D perhaps being TRBD1 or TRBD2 (7 bases each). With 1 base removed from V and 2 bases from J, the gap between germline ends came to 15 bases. CDR1 and CDR2 (germline): MGHRA, YSYEKL. This CDR3 is built from 17 residues.

This clonotype was seen a few times. V usage is TRBV30 and J usage is TRBJ2-7, with no clear D. This CDR3 region has 12 residues. The V and J ends lost 2 bases and 3 bases respectively, with 8 bases between them. From germline, CDR1 is GTSNPN and CDR2 SVGIG (reference sequence). The CDR3 DNA is TGTGCCTGGAGTTTAACCGGCTACGAGCAGTACTTC. Amino acid sequence: CAWSLTGYEQYF.

The chain carries TRBV20-1 and TRBJ2-4, with 7 bases fitting TRBD1. In germline, CDR1 is DFQATT, CDR2 SNEGSKA (reference sequence). V lost 7 bases and J lost 5; bases outside the gene matches: 8. The CDR3 runs 13 residues. The CDR3 DNA follows: TGCAGTGTCATACCGGGACAGCAAAACATTCAGTACTTC. Residues: CSVIPGQQNIQYF.

This chain joins TRBV2 and TRBJ1-2; tentatively, D is TRBD1 (6 bases). The V and J ends lost 7 bases and 4 bases respectively, with 10 bases between them. The CDR3 has 12 residues. The germline V gene has CDR1 SNHLY and CDR2 FYNNEI. CDR3 DNA: TGTGCCAGCACAGGGGCAGGCTATGGCTACACCTTC. This sequence encodes CASTGAGYGYTF.

This clonotype was observed a few times. The chain recombines TRBV5-6 with TRBJ1-1; 7 nucleotides line up with TRBD1. Germline V gene data show CDR1 as SGHDT and CDR2 as YYEEEE. The trim removed 4 bases at V and 2 bases at J, leaving 8 bases unmatched. This CDR3 has 15 amino acids. The CDR3 coding sequence is TGTGCCAGCAGCCCTCAGGGGGGCTATAACACTGAAGCTTTCTTT. Protein product: CASSPQGGYNTEAFF.

This chain connects TRBV7-2 to TRBJ2-2; D not certain. Trimming took 4 bases from V and 6 from J, leaving 9 bases between them. Germline V gene data show CDR1 as SGHTA and CDR2 as FQGNSA. This CDR3 contains 13 residues. This CDR3 is CASSYIDSGELFF. Written as DNA, the CDR3 is TGTGCCAGCAGCTACATCGACTCCGGGGAGCTGTTTTTT.

In its sample, this clonotype was seen once. A much larger clone is a single base away; this may be a read error. The missing conserved phenylalanine or tryptophan at the end of this CDR3 makes a read error likely. The chain has TRBV6-2 or TRBV6-3 and TRBJ2-3; tentatively, D is TRBD2 (5 bases). CDR1 MNHEY and CDR2 SVGEGT come from the germline V gene. Trimming cost V 4 bases and J 7 bases, with 15 bases left between them. The CDR3 has 14 amino acids. The CDR3 region has the DNA TGTGCCAGCAGTTCCCGGACTGCCCAGAATACGCAGTATATT. Its translation: CASSSRTAQNTQYI.

The chain links TRBV5-1 to TRBJ2-1, with no clear D. The V end lost 9 bases, the J end lost 0 bases, and 13 bases lay between the germline ends. The CDR3 sequence is 14 residues long. CDR1 and CDR2 (germline): SGHRS, YFSETQ. Here the CDR3 reads CATNPGSSYNEQFF. CDR3 bases: TGCGCCACCAACCCGGGTAGCTCCTACAATGAGCAGTTCTTC.

The chain has TRBV12-3 or TRBV12-4 and TRBJ2-5, with TRBD2 matching over 15 bases. This CDR3 region has 19 residues. J lost 2 bases, V lost 6 bases, and 13 bases had no gene match. CDR3 residues: CASSPDRGLAGGQQETQYF. The DNA for the CDR3 is TGTGCCAGCAGCCCGGACAGGGGACTAGCGGGGGGTCAACAAGAGACCCAGTACTTC.

This chain joins TRBV28 and TRBJ1-1, with a possible D match to TRBD1 (5 bases). Germline loops: CDR1 MDHEN, CDR2 SYDVKM. V was clipped by 3 bases and J by 4 bases, with 9 bases between them. This CDR3 has 13 amino acids. The CDR3 loop is CASSFGGGTEAFF. CDR3 DNA: TGTGCCAGCAGTTTTGGGGGGGGCACTGAAGCTTTCTTT. The full variable domain, rest sourced from reference TRBV28 and TRBJ1-1, is DVKVTQSSRYLVKRTGEKVFLECVQDMDHENMFWYRQDPGLGLRLIYFSYDVKMKEKGDIPEGYSVSREKKERFSLILESASTNQTSMYLCASSFGGGTEAFFGQGTRLTVV.